The subject of this entry is one T cell receptor (beta chain). Its antigen is unidentified. Aged 18 to 65, hyperthyroidism patients had new diagnoses of under 2 months' duration. Germline CDR1 reads SGHDT; CDR2 reads YYEEEE. The CDR3 runs to 15 residues. Trimming at V came to 2 bases and at J to 7 bases, leaving 7 bases not matched to a gene. This sample is part of a study of Graves' ophthalmopathy and Graves' hyperthyroidism. In the study overall: Stable hyperthyroidism meant no progression to ophthalmopathy within 18 months of follow-up.

Study observations and caveats: Cross-validated, the 13-signature model showed 87.88%/81.08% sensitivity/specificity, and 80%/75% in the test set.

Amplification of the TCR beta CDR3 regions used RNA transcripts (as template). Investigators did first-round RT-PCR with HTBI primers, then second-round multiplex PCR. TCRdb fed the multiplex PCR reads into MiXCR, producing one record per CDR3 protein. Of roughly 1.1 million distinct CDR3 sequences listed, 36% were seen once; the top ten hold more than 9.5%. The sequence came from an adult man with Graves' hyperthyroidism. The genes are TRBV5-6 and TRBJ2-1, with 9 positions matching TRBD1. The sequencing input was peripheral blood or thyroid tissue (not recorded which). The chain's CDR3 is CASSLVGTGSNEQFF. The CDR3 nucleotides are TGTGCCAGCAGCTTAGTGGGGACAGGGTCTAATGAGCAGTTCTTC.